This record covers a single T cell receptor (beta chain). Its antigen is as yet unknown. A much larger clone sits a single nucleotide away, making a read error possible. TCRdb reprocessed the PCR reads via MiXCR. The table lists approximately 30,000 clones, around 17% of them singletons. The record originates from a study of metastatic and nonmetastatic thyroid tumors. No patient received treatment before thyroid surgery. General observations from the study: It was reportedly found that TCR beta diversity was significantly higher in malignant thyroid tumors than in benign nodules, a difference seen in both blood and tumor samples.

The receptor comes from a female donor with papillary thyroid cancer or a benign thyroid nodule (not recorded which). Some clones in this sample may be carry-over from other donors' samples. The sample consisted of blood.

CDR3 bases: TGTGCCAGCAGTGTCGCCTGGACAGGCTTTTCTCAGGAACAGTACTTC. Translation gives CASSVAWTGFSQEQYF. This rearrangement joins TRBV6-1 to TRBJ2-7; TRBD1 matches at 7 bases. The CDR3 contains 16 residues. CDR1 is MNHNS and CDR2 is SASEGT in the germline V gene. The J segment lost 10 bases and the V segment lost 4 bases, leaving 19 bases of the junction unmatched.